This T cell receptor beta chain was found in a study of OX40 agonist ivuxolimab in advanced cancers. CDR1 SEHNR and CDR2 FQNEAQ come from the germline V gene (reference sequence). The CDR3 is 17 amino acids. V was cut by 4 bases and J by 1 base, with 19 bases left in between. Libraries were prepared by immunoSEQ multiplex PCR; TCRdb keeps only in-frame clonotypes and omits some of them. The sample yields tens of thousands of clones, approximately 91% seen once. The gene calls are TRBV7-9 and TRBJ1-2; tentative D call: TRBD1 (5 bases). Sample: CD4+ or CD8+ T cells sorted from blood, taken in a trial of the OX40 agonist ivuxolimab. The source is an adult with an advanced solid tumor such as melanoma, head and neck, liver or kidney cancer. The CDR3 loop is CASSSSKWGESNYGYTF. CDR3 nucleotide sequence: TGTGCCAGCAGCTCATCTAAATGGGGGGAGAGTAACTATGGCTACACCTTC. Filled out from reference TRBV7-9 and TRBJ1-2, the complete variable domain reads DTGVSQNPRHKITKRGQNVTFRCDPISEHNRLYWYRQTLGQGPEFLTYFQNEAQLEKSRLLSDRFSAERPKGSFSTLEIQRTEQGDSAMYLCASSSSKWGESNYGYTFGSGTRLTVV.